A selection of T cell receptor beta chains follows, all from one sample in a study of regulatory T cells in long-lasting Graves disease. TCRdb called the multiplex PCR reads again in MiXCR, with one record for every CDR3 protein. The repertoire holds 350,000 to 500,000 distinct CDR3 sequences, with about 15% as singletons. These data also formed part of another study, on T cells in Graves' hyperthyroidism and ophthalmopathy.

The specimen comprised peripheral blood mononuclear cells (PBMCs), sampled at new diagnosis, from a patient treated with antithyroid drugs. Receptors originate from a woman under 40 with Graves disease. Each CDR3 is given with its conserved first and last residue. The order of the fields is CDR3 DNA, CDR3 protein, D gene, V gene, J gene, clone size. The D gene is left open where the match is weak. Expanded clones are given a class, and other clones once, few, many or no size at all.

TGCGCCAGCAGCACCTCTGTAAACAATGAGCAGTTCTTC	CASSTSVNNEQFF	NA	TRBV5-1	TRBJ2-1	NA
TGTGCCAGTAAGAACCCCCTAGGTGCCAAAAACATTCAGTACTTC	CASKNPLGAKNIQYF	NA	TRBV19	TRBJ2-4	NA
TGTGCCAGCTCACCAGGGGCGGAAGACTATGGCTACACCTTC	CASSPGAEDYGYTF	NA	TRBV18	TRBJ1-2	NA
TGTGCCTGGAGTACCCCGGGGGGACGCTATGGCTACACCTTC	CAWSTPGGRYGYTF	NA	TRBV30	TRBJ1-2	many
TGTGCCAGCACCCGGACAGGGTCGCAAGAGACCCAGTACTTC	CASTRTGSQETQYF	TRBD1	TRBV12-3/TRBV12-4	TRBJ2-5	many
TGCGCCAGCAGCCATGGAACTAGCCCCGGGGAGCTGTTTTTT	CASSHGTSPGELFF	NA	TRBV5-1	TRBJ2-2	many
TGTGCCAGCAGTCCCCCCCCCTATCGCTCCAATGAGCAGTTCTTC	CASSPPPYRSNEQFF	NA	TRBV27	TRBJ2-1	many
TGTGCCAGCAGCTTAAAAGGGTCTAGCGGGAGGTCTATTAACTATGAGCAGTTCTTC	CASSLKGSSGRSINYEQFF	TRBD2	TRBV7-8	TRBJ2-1	many
TGTGCCAGTTTCAAATCCTCTGGAAACACCATATATTTT	CASFKSSGNTIYF	NA	TRBV28	TRBJ1-3	NA
TGTGCCAGTAGTATAGATCTATTGGCTAGCGTAATCGGGGAGCTGTTTTTT	CASSIDLLASVIGELFF	NA	TRBV19	TRBJ2-2	NA
TGCGCCAGCAGCCATGGGCAAACAGGGGACTCCTCCTACGAGCAGTACTTC	CASSHGQTGDSSYEQYF	NA	TRBV4-1	TRBJ2-7	NA
TGTGCCAGCAGCCGGACTTTACAGGGGCGGTTTGGCGGGGAGCTGTTTTTT	CASSRTLQGRFGGELFF	TRBD1	TRBV5-5	TRBJ2-2	NA
TGTGCCAGCAGCTTAGGCGGGCTTGACGGGGAGCTGTTTTTT	CASSLGGLDGELFF	NA	TRBV7-9	TRBJ2-2	many
TGCAGTGCTAGGACGGCGACTAGCGGCCCTCAAGAGACCCAGTACTTC	CSARTATSGPQETQYF	TRBD2	TRBV20-1	TRBJ2-5	many
TGCAGCGTTGGGGGACTAGCGGACAATGAGCAGTTCTTC	CSVGGLADNEQFF	TRBD2	TRBV29-1	TRBJ2-1	once
TGTGCCAGCTCACAGCGGGGCAGGGGTTCGAACACTGAAGCTTTCTTT	CASSQRGRGSNTEAFF	NA	TRBV18	TRBJ1-1	NA
TGCAGCGCCGATATGGGCCCGGGACACACCTACGAGCAGTACTTC	CSADMGPGHTYEQYF	NA	TRBV29-1	TRBJ2-7	NA
TGTGCCAGCAGCTTAGTGACAGGGGGAATAAGGCATGGGGCCAACGTCCTGACTTTC	CASSLVTGGIRHGANVLTF	TRBD1	TRBV11-2	TRBJ2-6	many
TGCAGCGTAGCCGGAAAGGGACAGACAAGGAACACTGAAGCTTTCTTT	CSVAGKGQTRNTEAFF	TRBD1	TRBV29-1	TRBJ1-1	many
TGTGCCAGCAGCCAAAGCACAGGGTATAGCAATCAGCCCCAGCATTTT	CASSQSTGYSNQPQHF	NA	TRBV3-1	TRBJ1-5	many
TGTGCCAGCACCAGCTTCTACGGGAGGGCCGATGTGAGGGAGACCCAGTACTTC	CASTSFYGRADVRETQYF	TRBD2	TRBV5-6	TRBJ2-5	NA
TGTGCCAGCAGCGCAAGCAACACAGATACGCAGTATTTT	CASSASNTDTQYF	NA	TRBV7-9	TRBJ2-3	NA
TGCAGTGCTAGAGATCCCGGGGGGCTTGCTCAGCCCCAGCATTTT	CSARDPGGLAQPQHF	NA	TRBV20-1	TRBJ1-5	many
TGCAGTGCTCATACCAGGTTGCGGCACACTGAAGCTTTCTTT	CSAHTRLRHTEAFF	NA	TRBV20-1	TRBJ1-1	many
TGTGCTAGTGGTTTGGCCAGGACTAGCGGATACAATGAGCAGTTCTTC	CASGLARTSGYNEQFF	TRBD2	TRBV12-5	TRBJ2-1	many
TGCGCCAGCAGCTTGCAGGGACACGGATTGAGCTCTGGGGCCAACGTCCTGACTTTC	CASSLQGHGLSSGANVLTF	NA	TRBV5-1	TRBJ2-6	few
TGTGCAACCGGGACTAGCGACTACGAGCAGTACTTC	CATGTSDYEQYF	TRBD2	TRBV6-1	TRBJ2-7	many
TGTGCCAGCAGCGGGACTAGCGGGAGAATTAGGAATGAGCAGTTCTTC	CASSGTSGRIRNEQFF	TRBD2	TRBV7-9	TRBJ2-1	few
TGTGCCAGCTCCCAGGACCCATATGGCTACACCTTC	CASSQDPYGYTF	NA	TRBV11-2	TRBJ1-2	many
TGTGCCAGCAGCCCAAGCGGGGACTCCTACGAGCAGTACTTC	CASSPSGDSYEQYF	TRBD2	TRBV27	TRBJ2-7	many
TGTGCCAGCAGTTATCTCCAAAGGGTAGACACCGGGGAGCTGTTTTTT	CASSYLQRVDTGELFF	NA	TRBV6-2/TRBV6-3	TRBJ2-2	NA
TGTGCCAGCAGTTACAACAGGGGGATCGGAGAGACCCAGTACTTC	CASSYNRGIGETQYF	TRBD1	TRBV6-5	TRBJ2-5	many
TGTGCCAGCAGCACCCGGACAGGGCAGGGTCTCAGCTCCCACAATGAGCAGTTCTTC	CASSTRTGQGLSSHNEQFF	TRBD1	TRBV7-2	TRBJ2-1	NA
TGCGCCAGCAGCCATAACACTGAAGCTTTCTTT	CASSHNTEAFF	NA	TRBV10-2	TRBJ1-1	many
TGTGCCAGCAGTTACGGTGGGAGTTCCTACGAGCAGTACTTC	CASSYGGSSYEQYF	NA	TRBV28	TRBJ2-7	few
TGCAGTGCCACCGACAGGTCAACTAATGAAAAACTGTCTTTT	CSATDRSTNEKLSF	NA	TRBV20-1	TRBJ1-4	NA
TGTGCCAGCAGTTTATGGAGGCGGGACAATCTCCAGTATTTT	CASSLWRRDNLQYF	NA	TRBV28	TRBJ2-3	many
TGTGCCAGCAAAACTAGCGGGAGCACCGGGGAGCTGTTTTTT	CASKTSGSTGELFF	TRBD2	TRBV2	TRBJ2-2	NA
TGCGCCAGCAGCTTGTTTAGTGGTGAAAAACTGTTTTTT	CASSLFSGEKLFF	NA	TRBV5-1	TRBJ1-4	many
TGTGCCAGCAGGATGGCAGGGGGCGAGCAGTACTTC	CASRMAGGEQYF	TRBD1	TRBV27	TRBJ2-7	many
TGTGCCAGCAATTTTGGCGGGAGGGCCGACAATGAGCAGTTCTTC	CASNFGGRADNEQFF	TRBD2	TRBV5-5	TRBJ2-1	few
TGCGCCAGCGGTTCGGGGACAGGGGCTTTAGGGACCCAGTACTTC	CASGSGTGALGTQYF	TRBD1	TRBV5-1	TRBJ2-5	NA
TGCGCCAGCAGCTTGGCAACAGTCTCATTCGGCTACACCTTC	CASSLATVSFGYTF	NA	TRBV5-1	TRBJ1-2	NA
TGTGCCACCAGCAGGAGGGGGCGAGAGCAGTTCTTC	CATSRRGREQFF	TRBD1	TRBV15	TRBJ2-1	many
TGTGCCAGCTCACCAGGGACAGGGGATCAGCCCCAGCATTTT	CASSPGTGDQPQHF	TRBD1	TRBV18	TRBJ1-5	many
TGTGCCAGCAGTTCCAGCTATAGCGGGAGAGCCCAAGAGACCCAGTACTTC	CASSSSYSGRAQETQYF	TRBD2	TRBV12-3/TRBV12-4	TRBJ2-5	once
TGTGCCAGCAGCATCAGGGGGCGCGGGCCGGAGCGGTTTTTT	CASSIRGRGPERFF	TRBD1	TRBV9	TRBJ2-2	NA